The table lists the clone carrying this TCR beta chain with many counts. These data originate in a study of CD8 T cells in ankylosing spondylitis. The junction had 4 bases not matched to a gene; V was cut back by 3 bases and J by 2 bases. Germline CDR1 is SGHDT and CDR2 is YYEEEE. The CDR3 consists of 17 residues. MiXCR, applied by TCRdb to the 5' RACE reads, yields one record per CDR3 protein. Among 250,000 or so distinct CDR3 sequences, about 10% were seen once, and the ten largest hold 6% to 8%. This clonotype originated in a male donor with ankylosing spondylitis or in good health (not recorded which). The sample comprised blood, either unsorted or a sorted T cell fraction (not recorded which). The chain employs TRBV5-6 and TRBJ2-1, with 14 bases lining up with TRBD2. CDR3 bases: TGTGCCAGCAGCTCCTCGACTAGCGGGAGGGCCTACAATGAGCAGTTCTTC. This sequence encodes CASSSSTSGRAYNEQFF.